This TCR beta chain originates from a study of T cells in narcolepsy. Study context: Donors had narcolepsy type 1 or type 2, or were healthy controls.

Germline assignment: CDR1 LNHNV and CDR2 YYDKDF (reference sequence). The V and J ends lost 0 bases and 8 bases respectively, with 16 bases between them. This CDR3 contains 15 residues. Findings and limits, study-wide: Healthy controls reportedly lacked the autoreactive clonotypes serially found in patients' blood. Autoreactive HCRT-specific and TRIB2-specific clonotypes were marked in same-patient CSF-versus-blood CD4+ comparisons.

Assay used: immunoSEQ multiplex PCR; TCRdb lists only in-frame clones, some missing. The table lists about 3,400 clones, about 62% of them singletons. Notes on this clone: Its antigen is unidentified.

This TCR was recovered from a human donor with narcolepsy. The V call is TRBV15, the J call TRBJ1-2; possibly TRBD1 for D (5 bases). The specimen was CD45RA- memory CD8+ T cells from PBMCs. This CDR3 reads CATSRDSRDYAGYTF. The CDR3 region has the DNA TGTGCCACCAGCAGAGATAGTCGGGACTATGCGGGCTACACCTTC.